A selection of T cell receptor beta chains follows, all from one sample in a study of OX40 agonist ivuxolimab in advanced cancers. Measured with immunoSEQ multiplex PCR; TCRdb has only the in-frame clones, and not every one. Counted here are approximately 59,000 clones, around 90% occurring once; the ten biggest clones make up over 3%. The material sequenced was CD4+ or CD8+ T cells sorted from blood, taken in a trial of the OX40 agonist ivuxolimab. These receptor sequences come from an adult with an advanced solid tumor such as melanoma, head and neck, liver or kidney cancer. The CDR3 runs from the conserved cysteine through the conserved F or W. Each record gives: V gene, J gene, D gene, clone size, CDR3 protein, CDR3 DNA. D genes are given only for firm matches. Expanded clones are given a class, and other clones once, few, many or no size at all.

TRBV29-1	TRBJ2-7	TRBD1	-	CSVETYRGEQYF	TGCAGCGTTGAGACCTACAGGGGCGAGCAGTACTTC
TRBV28	TRBJ1-5	-	-	CASSLYGQPQHF	TGTGCCAGCAGTTTGTATGGTCAGCCCCAGCATTTT
TRBV5-4	TRBJ2-1	TRBD2	once	CASSAGLAGFRSSYNEQFF	TGTGCCAGCAGTGCGGGACTAGCGGGATTTAGGAGCTCCTACAATGAGCAGTTCTTC
TRBV5-6	TRBJ2-1	TRBD2	-	CASSLLAGRVF	TGTGCCAGCAGCTTGTTAGCGGGCCGTGTCTTC
TRBV6-5	TRBJ1-2	-	-	CASSSLQAAHGYTF	TGTGCCAGCAGTTCCCTACAGGCGGCGCATGGCTACACCTTC
TRBV6-6	TRBJ1-5	-	-	CASSVGEPQHF	TGTGCCAGCAGTGTAGGGGAACCCCAGCATTTT
TRBV20-1	TRBJ1-2	TRBD1	-	CSAFDRGLLF	TGCAGTGCTTTTGACAGGGGGCTTCTCTTC
TRBV13	TRBJ2-7	TRBD1	-	CASSLGVFWTGNEQYF	TGTGCCAGCAGCTTAGGTGTGTTTTGGACAGGGAACGAGCAGTACTTC
TRBV18	TRBJ1-2	-	-	CASSEGPNYGYTF	TGTGCCAGCTCTGAGGGACCTAACTATGGCTACACCTTC
TRBV5-5	TRBJ1-5	TRBD1	-	CASSSGQGSQPQHF	TGTGCCAGCAGCTCCGGACAGGGAAGTCAGCCCCAGCATTTT
TRBV5-1	TRBJ1-1	-	-	CASSFQGGTEAFF	TGCGCCAGCAGTTTCCAGGGTGGCACTGAAGCTTTCTTT
TRBV7-9	TRBJ2-1	-	-	CASVGFTRSEQFF	TGTGCCAGCGTGGGGTTTACTAGGAGTGAGCAGTTCTTC
TRBV4-3	TRBJ2-2	-	-	CASSPGTNTGELFF	TGCGCCAGCAGCCCCGGGACAAACACCGGGGAGCTGTTTTTT
TRBV10-3	TRBJ2-1	TRBD2	once	CAISETSGNEQFF	TGTGCCATCAGTGAGACTAGCGGAAATGAGCAGTTCTTC
TRBV30	TRBJ2-1	TRBD1	-	CAWARQGARNEQFF	TGTGCCTGGGCGAGACAGGGGGCAAGAAATGAGCAGTTCTTC
TRBV6-1	TRBJ2-7	-	-	CASRLVSTYEQYF	TGTGCCAGCAGGCTGGTCAGCACCTACGAGCAGTACTTC
TRBV6-1	TRBJ1-6	-	-	CASRPPGVIDSPLHF	TGTGCCAGCAGGCCCCCCGGGGTGATTGATTCACCCCTCCACTTT
TRBV5-1	TRBJ1-2	-	-	CASSLGDTGRGYTF	TGCGCCAGCAGCTTGGGAGACACCGGGCGGGGCTACACCTTC
TRBV7-2	TRBJ2-3	-	-	CASSLAGGKLADTQYF	TGTGCCAGCAGCTTAGCTGGCGGGAAATTAGCAGATACGCAGTATTTT
TRBV29-1	TRBJ2-3	-	-	CSVEASTDTQYF	TGCAGCGTTGAAGCTAGCACAGATACGCAGTATTTT
TRBV2	TRBJ2-1	-	-	CASSSNNEQFF	TGTGCCAGCAGCTCCAACAATGAGCAGTTCTTC
TRBV10-3	TRBJ2-1	-	-	CAISDLRAADNEQFF	TGTGCCATCAGTGACCTCCGAGCAGCCGACAATGAGCAGTTCTTC
TRBV21-1	TRBJ1-1	-	once	CAGPGRVHTEAFF	TGTGCCGGGCCGGGGAGGGTCCACACTGAAGCTTTCTTT
TRBV9	TRBJ1-3	-	-	CASSVMYSGNTIYF	TGTGCCAGCAGCGTCATGTACTCTGGAAACACCATATATTTT